This entry is about one TCR beta chain. This clone's antigen is unknown. The sample holds no much larger clone one base away, and base qualities are not on file. This entry belongs to a study of CD8+ T cells in alopecia areata (dated by TCRdb to 2016 to 2019). Describing the broader study: The treated patients took part in an open-label pilot trial in which moderate-to-severe alopecia areata was treated with oral tofacitinib at 5 to 10 mg twice daily. Tofacitinib was given for 6 to 18 months, followed by 6 months of follow-up off drug to assess delayed response and recurrence. For the treated patients, the SALT score, which quantifies what percentage of scalp surface area is affected, served as the measure of disease severity. In both human patients and the C3H/HeJ mouse model, the study applied high-throughput TCRbeta sequencing to look at T cell clonal expansion in alopecia areata. On the human side, TCRbeta sequencing was run on scalp tissue and on sorted CD4+ and CD8+ peripheral blood T cells from healthy controls and from alopecia areata patients with either patchy or totalis/universalis disease. Tofacitinib-treated patients had biopsies at baseline and at 4 and 24 weeks of treatment, with a later scalp biopsy in several patients. Clonality in the scalp was compared among normal scalp (n=4), patchy alopecia areata scalp (n=8), and alopecia totalis/universalis scalp (n=8). RNA was obtained with the PAXgene miRNA kit for fixed scalp, the miRNeasy kit for PBMCs, and the RNeasy kit for mouse skin. immunoSEQ multiplex PCR using 35 Vbeta forward primers and 13 Jbeta reverse primers was used to amplify TCRbeta CDR3 regions. Findings and caveats that apply to the study as a whole: Because the treated cohort was small and had just a single nonresponder, larger studies are needed to establish links between baseline CD8+ expansion and response. Compared with normal scalp, lesional scalp had higher clonality and more expanded CD8+ clones, particularly in alopecia totalis/universalis, a pattern that suggests antigenic drive. TCR sequences shared between patients were less clear than in mice, possibly partly because of HLA diversity in the patient population. Unlike mouse skin, where gammadelta T cells dominate, normal human skin contains resident alphabeta T cells that get sequenced too, which complicates analysis of the scalp TCR repertoire. With tofacitinib, both scalp clonality and the number of expanded CD8+ clones among the top 100 scalp clones went down significantly. During tofacitinib treatment, many expanded lesional clones remained in scalp and blood, and this persistence may partly explain relapse after treatment is stopped.

The sample's time point label is to be understood as: approximately 4 weeks on oral tofacitinib. The treatment or condition label here, explained by the study, means: oral pan-JAK inhibitor, 5-10 mg twice daily. Lesional scalp punch biopsies and peripheral blood were collected from alopecia areata patients. PBMCs were isolated by density centrifugation and stained for CD3, CD4 and CD8, and CD4+ and CD8+ T cells were sorted on a FACSAria. Libraries were built with the immunoSEQ multiplex PCR assay. For TCR sequencing, RNA was extracted from every sample and reverse transcribed into cDNA to serve as template. SuperScript III was used to make first-strand cDNA, primed with a 2:1 mix of oligo-dT and random hexamers. A synthetic immune receptor repertoire was used to measure amplification bias, and any remaining bias was corrected computationally. The authors' pipeline ran thus. Raw reads were preprocessed to remove errors, and CDR3 was defined according to IMGT conventions as the region from the conserved cysteine to phenylalanine. To get clonality, Shannon entropy was normalized by log2 of the number of productive unique TCRs and the result was subtracted from 1. Whether scalp clones were CD4 or CD8 was inferred by matching scalp TCRbeta sequences against CD4 and CD8 repertoires sorted from blood. Entries here come from immuneACCESS through TCRdb and include only in-frame sequences with V and J called. Some clones fail to appear in such tables; in the studies checked, an unresolved V gene covers under half of the shortfall, and the cause of the remainder is unknown. Clone size and the V and J calls come from that table; the DNA yielded D and trimming. This sample holds about 160,000 clones; 55% to 75% were observed only once. 0.9% to 1% of the sample is in the top ten clones.

The CDR3 contains 14 residues, cysteine and phenylalanine counted. The read is trimmed to its CDR3 DNA, 42 bases read in frame from base 1. The CDR1 and CDR2 encoded by the germline V gene are SNHLY and FYNNEI. Trimming accounts for 6 bases at V and 4 bases at J, while the number of junction bases matched to no gene is 6. The chain links TRBV2 with TRBJ2-5, and 9 junctional nucleotides match TRBD1. The source was CD4+ T cells sorted from blood, collected at week 4, from a patient treated with tofacitinib. The sequence derives from a human donor with alopecia areata. The DNA sequence follows: TGTGCCAGCAGGACAGGGGGTTTACGAGAGACCCAGTACTTC. Its coded protein is CASRTGGLRETQYF.